This T cell receptor beta chain originates from a study of blood T cell repertoires in COVID-19. Study details: Collection of acute and convalescent COVID-19 samples took place in the United States, Italy and Spain. The cDNA or gDNA used as material had been derived from T cells, B-cell-depleted T cells, or PBMCs.

Original processing methods: Quantification of nucleated cells was approximated via reference gene primer amplification. Some clones are missing from TCRdb's copy, which holds only in-frame ones; the method was immunoSEQ multiplex PCR. V, J and clone size are taken as reported in that table, and D and trimming were inferred from the DNA itself. This sample has some 250,000 clones, with approximately 78% found just once. The CDR3 extends over 13 amino acids. Trimming pared 6 bases from V and 1 base from J, leaving 9 bases between. Germline V lookup: CDR1 MNHEY, CDR2 SVGAGI. This sequence joins TRBV6-5 and TRBJ1-1, with D unresolved. What was sequenced was peripheral blood. The receptor was derived from an older woman with active or convalescent COVID-19. Here the CDR3 reads CASSQTQNTEAFF. DNA of the CDR3: TGTGCCAGCAGCCAGACACAGAACACTGAAGCTTTCTTT.